Listed here is a single T cell receptor (beta chain). The antigen remains undetermined. Sequencing was performed with immunoSEQ multiplex PCR; in TCRdb, only in-frame clones are kept and a portion is missing. The sample lists about 44,000 clones; about 95% were seen once. Looked up from germline, CDR1 is SGHTA and CDR2 is FQGNSA. The V gene lost 5 bases and the J gene lost 0 bases, with 6 bases spanning the gap. This CDR3 spans 13 amino acids. These data are taken from a study of Tregs in tolerant kidney transplant recipients. Study results and caveats: Biological reproducibility was not directly addressed, but technical replication error appeared minimal.

The gene calls are TRBV7-2 and TRBJ2-3; TRBD2 is a possible D gene (5 bases). The sample taken for sequencing was Tregs from blood cultured with allogeneic cells. The receptor was derived from a human donor in good health. The CDR3 spells CASSPGSTDTQYF. The CDR3 nucleotides are TGTGCCAGCAGCCCGGGAAGCACAGATACGCAGTATTTT.